These T cell receptor beta chains were read from a single sample in a study of CD8+CD57+ T cells in acquired aplastic anemia. TCRdb reprocessed the reads via MiXCR and lists one record per CDR3 protein. The profile shows around 150,000 distinct CDR3 sequences, 40% to 50% of them singletons. The source material was sorted CD4+, CD8+, or CD8+CD57+ T cells (not recorded which) from PBMCs. The source is a human donor with aplastic anemia. CDR3s leave out the opening cysteine and the closing phenylalanine or tryptophan. Fields, in order: D gene, V gene, CDR3 protein. A D gene is named only where the DNA matches it firmly.

TRBD2 | TRBV19 | ASYGTSSPAGTGELF
TRBD2 | TRBV24-1 | ATSGSGGRVSEQF
. | TRBV30 | AWRWTENTEAF
. | TRBV7-3 | ASGGVNYGYT
TRBD1 | TRBV29-1 | SVGDRGLLGYEQY
. | TRBV5-1 | ASRRDNEQF
. | TRBV19 | ASSIGGLF
TRBD1 | TRBV5-1 | ASSLSQGRNTEAF
. | TRBV19 | ASSMGGGAYEQY
. | TRBV12-5 | ASGLAKRGFDEQY
. | TRBV15 | ATSRDRTGWPHGYT
. | TRBV7-2 | ASSPDKNYGYT
. | TRBV9 | ASSVEGAAGNTIY
TRBD1 | TRBV29-1 | SVQDRVTEAF
. | TRBV12-3/TRBV12-4 | ASSYTENSPLH
TRBD1 | TRBV7-9 | ASSAGGSPLH
. | TRBV2 | ASSEWPVSNQPQH
TRBD1 | TRBV9 | ASSAGQGVAAF
. | TRBV5-1 | ASSGGSTPSNEQF
. | TRBV11-2 | ASRVTGEGSGANVLT
. | TRBV9 | ASGEGTEAF
. | TRBV19 | ASSIHGAYEQY
TRBD1 | TRBV7-6 | ASSSQGARTEAF
TRBD1 | TRBV10-3 | AISEDRVNQPQH
. | TRBV27 | ATAVAYEQY